The 25 T cell receptor beta chains listed next were all sequenced from one sample in a study of neoadjuvant nivolumab and ipilimumab in lung cancer. The repertoire was sequenced with immunoSEQ multiplex PCR; TCRdb's copy has only in-frame clones and lacks some. The sample records about 7,300 clones, around 85% being singletons. This sample comprised tumor tissue, obtained after neoadjuvant nivolumab, alone or with ipilimumab, at or shortly before surgery. The receptor source for this set is an adult with non-small cell lung cancer.

The V gene is TRBV5-1, the J gene TRBJ1-4, with TRBD1 identical over 7 bases. Germline V gene lookup returns CDR1 SGHRS and CDR2 YFSETQ. The junction had 7 bases not matched to a gene; V was cut back by 4 bases and J by 4 bases. The CDR3 is made up of 15 amino acids. The CDR3 loop is CASSPRTGRNEKLFF. CDR3 nucleotides: TGCGCCAGCAGCCCCCGGACAGGTCGTAATGAAAAACTGTTTTTT.

The chain joins TRBV6-1 to TRBJ2-1; 13 bases are a match to TRBD2. Germline lookup yields CDR1 MNHNS and CDR2 SASEGT. This CDR3 is 14 amino acids long. V was clipped by 11 bases and J by 4 bases; unmatched bases: 5. The CDR3 loop reads CAGRTSGGYNEQFF. The CDR3 nucleotides read TGTGCCGGAAGGACTAGCGGGGGATACAATGAGCAGTTCTTC.

This clone was observed a few times. This chain connects TRBV21-1 to TRBJ2-2; the table's D call TRBD1 went unverified against the DNA. TRBV21-1 is designated a pseudogene. The length of the CDR3 is 14 residues. In DNA, the CDR3 is TGTGCCAGCACCCCAGGGGAATACACCGGGGAGCTGTTTTTT. It is translated as CASTPGEYTGELFF.

This sequence joins TRBV18 and TRBJ1-2; D call uncertain. CDR1 and CDR2 (germline): KGHSH, LQKENI. The CDR3 spans 13 residues. V shed 2 bases and J shed 4 bases, with 8 bases lying between them. CDR3 region: CASSPDGSYGYTF. The CDR3 DNA reads as TGTGCCAGCTCACCAGATGGGTCCTATGGCTACACCTTC. Full variable domain (outside the CDR3, taken from reference TRBV18 and TRBJ1-2): NAGVMQNPRHLVRRRGQEARLRCSPMKGHSHVYWYRQLPEEGLKFMVYLQKENIIDESGMPKERFSAEFPKEGPSILRIQQVVRGDSAAYFCASSPDGSYGYTFGSGTRLTVV.

Concerning this clone: Other DNA sequences in this specimen translate into the identical CDR3. V and J are TRBV9 and TRBJ2-5, with D tentatively TRBD1 (5 bases). From germline, CDR1 is SGDLS and CDR2 YYNGEE. The CDR3 sequence is 14 residues long. Trimming stripped 0 bases from V and 1 base from J, with 7 bases between. CDR3 sequence reads: CASSVGQGQETQYF. The CDR3 DNA sequence: TGTGCCAGCAGCGTAGGGCAGGGCCAAGAGACCCAGTACTTC.

V gene TRBV5-4 combines with J gene TRBJ1-1, with D perhaps matching TRBD1 (5 bases). Germline V lookup: CDR1 SGHNT, CDR2 YYREEE (reference sequence). Trimming removed 0 bases from V and 4 bases from J, with 13 bases in between. The CDR3 has 15 amino acids. This CDR3 reads CASSLGAGYGTEAFF. Here the CDR3 DNA reads TGTGCCAGCAGCTTGGGCGCAGGGTATGGCACTGAAGCTTTCTTT.

This clone was found a few times. This sequence joins TRBV7-9 and TRBJ2-5, with D unresolved. Trimming shortened V by 2 bases and J by 9 bases, and 22 bases separated the two germline ends. CDR1 is SEHNR and CDR2 is FQNEAQ in the germline V gene (reference sequence). This CDR3 has 16 amino acids. CDR3 protein: CASSLFYGRQARAQYF. In DNA form, the CDR3 reads TGTGCCAGCAGCTTATTTTACGGTCGTCAGGCAAGGGCCCAGTACTTC.

V usage is TRBV5-1 and J usage is TRBJ2-1; D uncertain. There are 14 residues in the CDR3. V lost 0 bases to trimming and J lost 2 bases, with 6 bases between them. Germline lookup yields CDR1 SGHRS and CDR2 YFSETQ. CDR3: CASSLGAAYNEQFF. CDR3 coding DNA: TGCGCCAGCAGCTTGGGGGCAGCCTACAATGAGCAGTTCTTC.

The rearrangement links TRBV7-9 to TRBJ2-1, with 11 nucleotides matching TRBD2. V dropped 1 base and J dropped 12; count of bases not matched to a gene: 8. CDR1 and CDR2 from the germline V gene are SEHNR and FQNEAQ (reference sequence). The CDR3 loop spans 15 amino acids. The CDR3 region is CASSLGLAGRYWQFF. The CDR3 coding sequence is TGTGCCAGCAGCTTAGGACTAGCGGGGCGGTACTGGCAGTTCTTC.

This chain connects TRBV30 to TRBJ1-2; D is unclear. Germline loops: CDR1 GTSNPN, CDR2 SVGIG (reference sequence). Trimming stripped 2 bases from V and 4 bases from J, with 5 bases between. The CDR3 covers 11 residues. The CDR3 coding sequence is TGTGCCTGGAGTACCGGCTATGGCTACACCTTC. Translation gives CAWSTGYGYTF.

This clone was recorded once. The V call is TRBV10-3, the J call TRBJ2-5, with 9 bases fitting TRBD1. V shed 10 bases, J shed 4 bases, and the junction held 4 bases outside the gene matches. Germline V gene sequence: CDR1 ENHRY, CDR2 SYGVKD. CDR3 length: 12 residues. As DNA, the CDR3 is TGTGCCACACAGGGGGCGGGAGAGACCCAGTACTTC. Its translation is CATQGAGETQYF.

CDR3 DNA: TGTGCCAGCAGCTCCGGAAGCGGCCAGTACTTC. Translating it yields CASSSGSGQYF. The chain recombines TRBV7-8 with TRBJ2-5, with a tentative D call TRBD2 (5 bases). The CDR3 is 11 residues long. V shed 4 bases and J shed 10 bases, with 10 bases lying between them. Germline values: CDR1 SGHVS, CDR2 FQNEAQ.

This clone was counted a single time. The chain links TRBV5-1 to TRBJ1-6; D is perhaps TRBD1 (5 bases). V lost 4 bases and J lost 12, with 14 bases in between. The CDR3 spans 13 residues. The germline CDR1 and CDR2 sequences are SGHRS and YFSETQ. CDR3 nucleotides: TGCGCCAGCAGCCCGCCGGACACCGGACCCCTCCACTTT. This gives the protein CASSPPDTGPLHF.

The chain uses TRBV6-1 and TRBJ1-1; 8 bases are a match to TRBD1. This CDR3 comprises 14 residues. The V segment lost 6 bases and the J segment 3 bases; nucleotides outside the gene matches: 6. Germline V gene lookup returns CDR1 MNHNS and CDR2 SASEGT. CDR3 coding DNA: TGTGCCAGCAGGAGAGGGACAGGATACACTGAAGCTTTCTTT. It specifies CASRRGTGYTEAFF.

The gene calls are TRBV5-6 and TRBJ1-2, with unresolved D. This CDR3 is 12 amino acids long. CDR1 and CDR2 (germline): SGHDT, YYEEEE. V was pared by 1 base and J by 2 bases, with 3 bases between. The chain's CDR3 is CASSLRNYGYTF. The CDR3 DNA sequence: TGTGCCAGCAGCTTGAGGAACTATGGCTACACCTTC.

This chain joins TRBV29-1 and TRBJ2-7; D is perhaps TRBD1 or TRBD2 (6 bases each). The CDR3 extends over 13 amino acids. The V gene's germline CDR1 is SQVTM and CDR2 ANQGSEA. The germline V and J ends were trimmed by 8 bases and 6 bases, with 20 bases remaining between them. The CDR3 sequence: CSTGRPGAGEQYF. CDR3 coding DNA: TGCAGCACTGGAAGACCGGGGGCGGGCGAGCAGTACTTC.

This chain joins TRBV7-8 and TRBJ2-6; 8 positions agree with TRBD1. Per the germline V gene, CDR1 is SGHVS and CDR2 is FQNEAQ. The CDR3 runs to 17 residues. The ends lost 2 bases at V and 4 bases at J; junction bases unmatched: 7. CDR3 nucleotide sequence: TGTGCCAGCAGCTTAACCCAGACAGGGGCGGGGGCCAACGTCCTGACTTTC. It translates to CASSLTQTGAGANVLTF.

The chain has TRBV30 and TRBJ2-7; D gene unclear. Trimming took off 3 bases at V and 3 bases at J, with 9 bases between the two ends. The length of the CDR3 is 12 residues. Per germline, CDR1 GTSNPN and CDR2 SVGIG (reference sequence). The CDR3 nucleotides are TGTGCCTGGAGATTGGGCCTCTACGAGCAGTACTTC. This codes for CAWRLGLYEQYF.

V and J are TRBV2 and TRBJ1-6, with D uncertain. Trimming pared 3 bases from V and 10 bases from J, leaving 7 bases between. Germline-derived CDR1 and CDR2 are SNHLY and FYNNEI. CDR3 length: 12 amino acids. The CDR3 bases are TGTGCCAGCAGTGAGACGGTGTCACCCCTCCACTTT. Its protein product is CASSETVSPLHF.

The chain couples TRBV6-5 to TRBJ2-1; D is possibly TRBD2 (6 bases). Trimming cost V 0 bases and J 12 bases, with 15 bases left between them. Germline assignment: CDR1 MNHEY and CDR2 SVGAGI. The length of the CDR3 is 14 residues. The CDR3 loop reads CASSYSEVREVQFF. CDR3 DNA sequence: TGTGCCAGCAGTTACTCCGAGGTCAGGGAGGTGCAGTTCTTC.

This chain connects TRBV7-6 to TRBJ2-3; no firm D call. This CDR3 is 14 amino acids long. V lost 5 bases and J 1 base, leaving 10 bases between the germline ends. The germline V gene encodes CDR1 SGHVS and CDR2 FNYEAQ. CDR3 amino acids: CASSPERGTDTQYF. Written as DNA, the CDR3 is TGTGCCAGCAGCCCCGAGAGAGGCACAGATACGCAGTATTTT.

The chain joins TRBV10-2 to TRBJ1-1, with D possibly matching TRBD1 (6 bases). CDR3 length: 13 residues. Between the trimmed V and J ends, which lost 0 bases and 8 bases, there was a span of 10 bases. CDR1 is WSHSY and CDR2 is SAAADI in the germline V gene. The CDR3 DNA follows: TGCGCCAGCAGTGAGTCGACGGGGACAGAAGCTTTCTTT. Protein: CASSESTGTEAFF.

The rearrangement uses TRBV25-1 and TRBJ1-2, with D perhaps TRBD1 (5 bases). Trimming pared 8 bases from V and 4 bases from J, leaving 20 bases between. The CDR3 has 15 residues. Germline V gives CDR1 MGHDK, CDR2 SYGVNS. The CDR3 protein is CASSTLTGGGYGYTF. Written as DNA, the CDR3 is TGTGCCAGCTCTACCCTAACCGGGGGTGGCTATGGCTACACCTTC.

J is TRBJ1-5 and V is TRBV28; D is unresolved. There are 12 residues in the CDR3. Germline CDR1 MDHEN, CDR2 SYDVKM. V gave up 3 bases and J gave up 5 bases, with 5 bases separating them. CDR3 protein: CASSFTDQPQHF. The CDR3 bases are TGTGCCAGCAGTTTTACGGATCAGCCCCAGCATTTT.

This chain uses TRBV6-5 with TRBJ2-1; D not certain. Trimming cost V 6 bases and J 2 bases, with 11 bases left between them. The CDR3 sequence is 14 residues long. CDR1 is MNHEY and CDR2 is SVGAGI in the germline V gene. Here the CDR3 reads CASSRTDPYNEQFF. For the CDR3, the DNA is TGTGCCAGCAGCCGTACCGACCCCTACAATGAGCAGTTCTTC.